A selection of T cell receptor beta chains follows, all from one sample in a study of T cell responses to AZD1222 COVID-19 vaccine. Clones were read by immunoSEQ multiplex PCR, and TCRdb kept only the in-frame ones, dropping some. The sample has some 110,000 clones; more than 85% are singletons. Sample: peripheral blood, taken on day 0 of AZD1222 vaccination. The receptors originated from an adult in good health. The CDR3 runs from the conserved cysteine through the conserved F or W. Each record gives: V gene, J gene, clone size, CDR3 protein. A clone size is listed for some rows: how often the clone was seen (once, few, many), or a class if it is expanded.

TRBV15,TRBJ1-4,once,CATSRDIRGAEEKLFF
TRBV15,TRBJ2-2,-,CATSRERTVGPGELFF
TRBV7-2,TRBJ2-7,once,CASSLAHRHEQYF
TRBV5-1,TRBJ2-3,-,CASSSLESTDTQYF
TRBV7-9,TRBJ2-2,-,CASSFGDGTGELFF
TRBV19,TRBJ2-1,-,CASQVSGSSYNEQFF
TRBV27,TRBJ1-2,once,CASSFLNPPGGGYTF
TRBV4-3,TRBJ2-5,-,CASSQVWGGTGGLETQYF
TRBV19,TRBJ1-5,-,CASSIAWNQPQHF
TRBV9,TRBJ1-5,-,CASSDPRTGNNQPQHF
TRBV25-1,TRBJ2-1,-,CASSEKEILEQFF
TRBV29-1,TRBJ2-1,-,CSVESGGPNNEQFF
TRBV14,TRBJ2-3,-,CASSLYGNTDTQYF
TRBV2,TRBJ2-5,-,CASSDERGLETQYF
TRBV5-1,TRBJ2-1,-,CASQRPGKSYNEQFF
TRBV28,TRBJ2-7,-,CASKPRPGGLAVGLYF
TRBV6-5,TRBJ2-3,few,CASRTLAADTQYF
TRBV7-2,TRBJ1-2,once,CASSSTMTGGLYGYTF
TRBV5-1,TRBJ2-3,-,CASSRDQLGTDTQYF
TRBV7-2,TRBJ2-7,once,CASSLASGISHEQYF
TRBV10-3,TRBJ1-1,-,CAISTDGRNTEAFF
TRBV11-3,TRBJ2-2,few,CASSSDTGELFF
TRBV5-4,TRBJ2-2,-,CASSVQQANTGELFF
TRBV4-1,TRBJ1-1,-,CASSQEWGANTEAFF
TRBV6-5,TRBJ1-4,-,CASSYSEGKLFF
TRBV4-3,TRBJ1-5,-,CASSQGPNQPQHF
TRBV29-1,TRBJ1-2,-,CSVRASLALTGGEWYGYTF
TRBV10-1,TRBJ2-7,once,CASTGQYF
TRBV6-5,TRBJ2-7,-,CASWDRGSYEQYF
TRBV7-9,TRBJ1-1,-,CASSREGGLRAEAFF
TRBV6-2/TRBV6-3,TRBJ2-5,-,CASSYNQGHPIQETQYF
TRBV9,TRBJ2-1,-,CASSRWGSSGAYNEQFF
TRBV7-2,TRBJ1-1,-,CASSSRTERNTEAFF
TRBV5-1,TRBJ1-1,-,CASNPDPGGNSEAFF
TRBV20-1,TRBJ2-1,once,CSASTGVSRNEQFF
TRBV6-2/TRBV6-3,TRBJ2-7,-,CASSSWSPTGRYEQYF
TRBV28,TRBJ1-5,-,CASRDRGLPQHF
TRBV5-4,TRBJ2-7,-,CASREAGTYEQYF
TRBV6-5,TRBJ2-7,-,CASRSSGRYEQYF
TRBV6-5,TRBJ1-5,-,CASSYLDRQPQHF
TRBV29-1,TRBJ1-5,-,CSVLTGDQPQHF